The clone carrying this T cell receptor (beta chain) was seen a few times. Its antigen is not known. Expressed TCRB transcripts were sequenced because the entire RNA isolate underwent reverse transcription. Profiling relied on immunoSEQ multiplex PCR, and the TCRdb table lists in-frame clones only, not all of them. The sample contains about 240,000 clones, approximately 14% of which appear only once. The data originate from a study of beta chain features in type 1 diabetes. General study points: Shortening that was moderate but significant affected the TCRB CDR3s of Type 1 diabetes patients in all four CD4+ subsets. For type 1 diabetes patients, VDJ junctions showed fewer insertions and more deletions.

The CDR3 extends over 14 amino acids. On average, the one heparinised blood draw given by each donor was about 120 mL. Stem cell-like memory, regulatory, central memory and naive CD4+ cells were sorted via CD45RO/CCR7/CD25/CD127/CD95/CD27. Each population that was sorted was more than 98% pure. The genes are TRBV21-1 and TRBJ2-3; TRBD1 reflects the table's D call only, with no check against the DNA. TRBV21-1 is shown as a pseudogene. The TCR comes from a man under 40 with type 1 diabetes. Material: naive CD4+ T cells from blood. The CDR3 sequence is CASSKAARHHTQYF. As DNA, the CDR3 is TGTGCCAGCAGCAAAGCGGCACGACATCATACGCAGTATTTT.